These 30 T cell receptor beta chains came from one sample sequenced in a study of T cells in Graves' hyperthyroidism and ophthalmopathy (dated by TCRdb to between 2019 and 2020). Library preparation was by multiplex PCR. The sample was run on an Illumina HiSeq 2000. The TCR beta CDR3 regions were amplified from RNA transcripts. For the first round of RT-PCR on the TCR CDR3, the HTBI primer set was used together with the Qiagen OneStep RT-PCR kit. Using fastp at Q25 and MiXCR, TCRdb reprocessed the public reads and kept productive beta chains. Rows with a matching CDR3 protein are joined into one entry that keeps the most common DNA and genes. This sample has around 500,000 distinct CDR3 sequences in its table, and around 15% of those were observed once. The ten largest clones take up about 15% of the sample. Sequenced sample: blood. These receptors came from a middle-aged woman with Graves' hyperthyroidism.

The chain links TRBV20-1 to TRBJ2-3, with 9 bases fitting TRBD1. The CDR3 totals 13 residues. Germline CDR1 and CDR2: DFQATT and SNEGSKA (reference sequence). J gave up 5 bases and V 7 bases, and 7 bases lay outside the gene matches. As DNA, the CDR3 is TGCAGTGTGTTCGGGACAGGGCAAGATACGCAGTATTTT. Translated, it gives CSVFGTGQDTQYF.

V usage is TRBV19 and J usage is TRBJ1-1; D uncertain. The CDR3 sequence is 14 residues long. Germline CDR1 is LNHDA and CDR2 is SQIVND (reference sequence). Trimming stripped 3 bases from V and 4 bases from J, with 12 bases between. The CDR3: CASSMGDTSTEAFF. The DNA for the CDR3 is TGTGCCAGTAGTATGGGTGACACGAGCACTGAAGCTTTCTTT.

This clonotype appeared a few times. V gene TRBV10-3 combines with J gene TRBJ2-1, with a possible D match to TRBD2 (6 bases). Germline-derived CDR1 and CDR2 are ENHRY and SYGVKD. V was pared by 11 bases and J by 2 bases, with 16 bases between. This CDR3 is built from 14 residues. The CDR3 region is CAAGTDGPYNEQFF. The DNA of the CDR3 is TGTGCCGCGGGGACCGACGGACCCTACAATGAGCAGTTCTTC.

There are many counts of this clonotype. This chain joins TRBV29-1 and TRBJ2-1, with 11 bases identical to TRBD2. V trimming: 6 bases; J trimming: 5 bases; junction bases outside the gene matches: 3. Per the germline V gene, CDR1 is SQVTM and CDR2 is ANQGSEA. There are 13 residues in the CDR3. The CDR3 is CSVGLAGNNEQFF. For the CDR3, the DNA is TGCAGCGTCGGACTAGCGGGTAACAATGAGCAGTTCTTC.

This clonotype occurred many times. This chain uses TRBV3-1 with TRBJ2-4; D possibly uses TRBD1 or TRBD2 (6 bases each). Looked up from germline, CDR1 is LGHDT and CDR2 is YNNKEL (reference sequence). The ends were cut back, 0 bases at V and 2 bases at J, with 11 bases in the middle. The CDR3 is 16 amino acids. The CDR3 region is CASSQDPGASKNIQYF. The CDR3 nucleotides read TGTGCCAGCAGCCAAGACCCGGGGGCTTCCAAAAACATTCAGTACTTC.

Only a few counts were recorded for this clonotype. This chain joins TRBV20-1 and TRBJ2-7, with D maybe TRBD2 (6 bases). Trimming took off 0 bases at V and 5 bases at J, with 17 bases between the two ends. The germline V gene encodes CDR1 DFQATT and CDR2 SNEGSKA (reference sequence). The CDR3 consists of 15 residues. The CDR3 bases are TGCAGTGCTAGAGATCACCGAGGGAGGACTCACGAGCAGTACTTC. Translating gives CSARDHRGRTHEQYF.

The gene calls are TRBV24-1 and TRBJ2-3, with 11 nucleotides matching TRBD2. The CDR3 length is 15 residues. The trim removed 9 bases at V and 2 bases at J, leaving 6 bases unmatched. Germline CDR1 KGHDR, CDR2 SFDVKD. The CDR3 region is CATSLAGGITDTQYF. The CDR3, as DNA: TGTGCCACCTCGCTAGCGGGGGGAATCACAGATACGCAGTATTTT.

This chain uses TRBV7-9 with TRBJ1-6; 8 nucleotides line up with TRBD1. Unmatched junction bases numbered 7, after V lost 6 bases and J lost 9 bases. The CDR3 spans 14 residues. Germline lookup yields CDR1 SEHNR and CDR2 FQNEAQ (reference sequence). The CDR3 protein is CASRQQGESSPLHF. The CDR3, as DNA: TGTGCCAGCAGGCAACAGGGGGAAAGTTCACCCCTCCACTTT.

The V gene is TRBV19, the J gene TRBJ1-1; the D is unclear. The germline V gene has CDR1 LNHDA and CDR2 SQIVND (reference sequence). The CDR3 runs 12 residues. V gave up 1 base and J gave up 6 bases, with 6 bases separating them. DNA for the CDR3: TGTGCCAGTAGTATAGGGTACGCTGAAGCTTTCTTT. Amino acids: CASSIGYAEAFF.

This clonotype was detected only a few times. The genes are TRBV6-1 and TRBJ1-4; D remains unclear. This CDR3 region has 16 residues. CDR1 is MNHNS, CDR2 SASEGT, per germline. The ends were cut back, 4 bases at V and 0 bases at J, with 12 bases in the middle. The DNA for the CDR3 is TGTGCCAGCAGTGGTCGGATTACTGCAACTAATGAAAAACTGTTTTTT. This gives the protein CASSGRITATNEKLFF.

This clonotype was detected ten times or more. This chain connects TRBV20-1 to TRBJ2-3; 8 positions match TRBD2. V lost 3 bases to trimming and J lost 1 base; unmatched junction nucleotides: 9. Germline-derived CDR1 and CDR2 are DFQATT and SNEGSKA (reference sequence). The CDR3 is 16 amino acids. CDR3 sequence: CSASSVLAGGTDTQYF. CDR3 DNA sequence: TGCAGTGCTAGTAGTGTCCTAGCGGGCGGCACAGATACGCAGTATTTT.

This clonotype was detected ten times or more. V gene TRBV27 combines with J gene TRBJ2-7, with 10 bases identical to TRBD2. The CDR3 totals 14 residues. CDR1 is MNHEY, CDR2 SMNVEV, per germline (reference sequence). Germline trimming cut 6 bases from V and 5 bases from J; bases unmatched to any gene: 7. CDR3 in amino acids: CASSRAGGPDEQYF. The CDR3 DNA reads TGTGCCAGCAGCCGAGCGGGAGGGCCAGACGAGCAGTACTTC.

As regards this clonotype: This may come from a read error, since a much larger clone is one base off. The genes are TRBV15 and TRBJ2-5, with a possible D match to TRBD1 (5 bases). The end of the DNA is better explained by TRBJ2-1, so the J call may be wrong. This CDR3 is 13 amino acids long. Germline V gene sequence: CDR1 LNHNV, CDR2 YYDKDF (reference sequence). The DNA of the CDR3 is TGTGCCACCAGCCTGGACACCGGCCAGACCCAGTTCTTC. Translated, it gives CATSLDTGQTQFF.

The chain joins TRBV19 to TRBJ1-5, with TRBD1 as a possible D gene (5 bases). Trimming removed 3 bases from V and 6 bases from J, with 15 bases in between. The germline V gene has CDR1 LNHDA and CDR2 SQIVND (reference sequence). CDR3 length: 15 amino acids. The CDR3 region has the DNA TGTGCCAGTAGTATTTTCCCCGCCCAGGGTCAGCCCCAGCATTTT. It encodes CASSIFPAQGQPQHF.

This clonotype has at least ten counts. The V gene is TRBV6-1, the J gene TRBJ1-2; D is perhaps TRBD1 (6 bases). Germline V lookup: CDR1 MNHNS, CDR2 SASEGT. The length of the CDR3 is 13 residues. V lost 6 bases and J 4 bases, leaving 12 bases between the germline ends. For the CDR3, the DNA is TGTGCCAGCAGGACAGGTTTGACCTATGGCTACACCTTC. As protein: CASRTGLTYGYTF.

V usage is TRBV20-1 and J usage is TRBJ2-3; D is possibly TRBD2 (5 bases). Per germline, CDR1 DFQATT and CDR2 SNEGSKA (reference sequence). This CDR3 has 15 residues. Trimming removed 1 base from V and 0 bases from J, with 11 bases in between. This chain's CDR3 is CSARVAGGSTDTQYF. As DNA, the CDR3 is TGCAGTGCTAGAGTTGCGGGTGGTAGCACAGATACGCAGTATTTT.

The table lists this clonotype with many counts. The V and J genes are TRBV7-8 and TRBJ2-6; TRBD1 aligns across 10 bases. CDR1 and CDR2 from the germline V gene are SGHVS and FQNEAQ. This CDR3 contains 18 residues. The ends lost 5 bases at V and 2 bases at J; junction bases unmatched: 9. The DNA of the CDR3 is TGTGCCAGCAGCACACCGGGACAGGGGACCGCTGGGGCCAACGTCCTGACTTTC. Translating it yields CASSTPGQGTAGANVLTF.

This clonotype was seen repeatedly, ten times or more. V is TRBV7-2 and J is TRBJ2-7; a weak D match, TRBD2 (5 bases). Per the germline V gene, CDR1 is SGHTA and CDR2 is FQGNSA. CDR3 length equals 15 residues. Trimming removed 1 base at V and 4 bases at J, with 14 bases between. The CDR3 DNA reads TGTGCCAGCAGCTTAGGCCCCGGGAACCTGTACGAGCAGTACTTC. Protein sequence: CASSLGPGNLYEQYF.

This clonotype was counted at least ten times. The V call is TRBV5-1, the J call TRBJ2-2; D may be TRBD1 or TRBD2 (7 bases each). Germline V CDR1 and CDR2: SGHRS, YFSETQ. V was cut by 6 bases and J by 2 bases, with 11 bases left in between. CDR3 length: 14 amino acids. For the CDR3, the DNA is TGCGCCAGCAAGCGGGACAGTAACACCGGGGAGCTGTTTTTT. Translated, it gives CASKRDSNTGELFF.

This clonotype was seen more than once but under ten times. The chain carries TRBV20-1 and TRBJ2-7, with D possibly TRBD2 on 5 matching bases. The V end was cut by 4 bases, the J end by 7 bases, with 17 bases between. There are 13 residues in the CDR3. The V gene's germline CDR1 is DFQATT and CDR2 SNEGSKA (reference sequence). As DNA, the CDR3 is TGCAGTGCTAACCGGGATCTGTTGAGTGAGCAGTACTTC. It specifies CSANRDLLSEQYF.

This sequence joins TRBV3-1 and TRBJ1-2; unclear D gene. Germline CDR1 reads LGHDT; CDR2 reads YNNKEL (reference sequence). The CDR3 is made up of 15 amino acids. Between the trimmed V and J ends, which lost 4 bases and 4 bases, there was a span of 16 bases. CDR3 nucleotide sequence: TGTGCCAGCAGCCCCTCCTCCGACGGAACCTATGGCTACACCTTC. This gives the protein CASSPSSDGTYGYTF.

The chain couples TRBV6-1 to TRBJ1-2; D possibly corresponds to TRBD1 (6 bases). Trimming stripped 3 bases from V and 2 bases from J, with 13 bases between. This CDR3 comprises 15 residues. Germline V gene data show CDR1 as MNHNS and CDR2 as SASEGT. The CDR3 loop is CASSEGATPNYGYTF. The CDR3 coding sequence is TGTGCCAGCAGTGAGGGGGCTACTCCAAACTATGGCTACACCTTC.

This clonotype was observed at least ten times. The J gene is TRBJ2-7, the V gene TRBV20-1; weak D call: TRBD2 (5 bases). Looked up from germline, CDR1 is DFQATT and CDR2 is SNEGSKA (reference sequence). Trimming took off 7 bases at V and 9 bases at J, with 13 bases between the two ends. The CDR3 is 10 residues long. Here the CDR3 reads CSVEAALQYF. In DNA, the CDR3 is TGCAGTGTAGAAGCGGCTTTGCAGTACTTC.

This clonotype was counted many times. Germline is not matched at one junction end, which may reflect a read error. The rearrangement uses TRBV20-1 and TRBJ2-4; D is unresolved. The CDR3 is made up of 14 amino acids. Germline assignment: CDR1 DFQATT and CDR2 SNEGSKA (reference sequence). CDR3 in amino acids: CSAGETLAKNIQYF. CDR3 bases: TGCAGTGCTGGAGAAACTTTAGCCAAAAACATTCAGTACTTC.

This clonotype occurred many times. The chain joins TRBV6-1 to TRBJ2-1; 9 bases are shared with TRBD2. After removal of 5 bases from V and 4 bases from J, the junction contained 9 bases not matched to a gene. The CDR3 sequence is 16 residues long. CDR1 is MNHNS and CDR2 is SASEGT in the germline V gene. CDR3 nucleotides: TGTGCCAGCAGTTCGCCGGGACTAGCCATATACAATGAGCAGTTCTTC. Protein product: CASSSPGLAIYNEQFF.

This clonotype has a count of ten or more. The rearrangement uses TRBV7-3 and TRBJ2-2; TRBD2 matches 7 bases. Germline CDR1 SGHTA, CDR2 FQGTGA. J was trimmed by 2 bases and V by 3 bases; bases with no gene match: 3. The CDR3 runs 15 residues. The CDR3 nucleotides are TGTGCCAGCAGCTTTGCTAGCGGAAACACCGGGGAGCTGTTTTTT. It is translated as CASSFASGNTGELFF.

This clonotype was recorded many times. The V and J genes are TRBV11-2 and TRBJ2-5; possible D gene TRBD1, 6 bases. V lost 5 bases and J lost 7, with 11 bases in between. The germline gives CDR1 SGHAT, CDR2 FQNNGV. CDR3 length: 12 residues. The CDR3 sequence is CASSPGQRTQYF. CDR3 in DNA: TGTGCCAGCAGCCCCGGACAGCGGACCCAGTACTTC. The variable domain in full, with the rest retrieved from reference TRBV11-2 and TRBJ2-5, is EAGVAQSPRYKIIEKRQSVAFWCNPISGHATLYWYQQILGQGPKLLIQFQNNGVVDDSQLPKDRFSAERLKGVDSTLKIQPAKLEDSAVYLCASSPGQRTQYFGPGTRLLVL.

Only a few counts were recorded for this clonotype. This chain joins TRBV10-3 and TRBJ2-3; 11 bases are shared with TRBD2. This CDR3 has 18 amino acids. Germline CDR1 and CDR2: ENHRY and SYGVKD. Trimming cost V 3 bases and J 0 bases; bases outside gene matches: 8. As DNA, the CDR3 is TGTGCCATCAGTGAATTTAGCGGGAGGGTAACTAGCACAGATACGCAGTATTTT. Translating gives CAISEFSGRVTSTDTQYF.

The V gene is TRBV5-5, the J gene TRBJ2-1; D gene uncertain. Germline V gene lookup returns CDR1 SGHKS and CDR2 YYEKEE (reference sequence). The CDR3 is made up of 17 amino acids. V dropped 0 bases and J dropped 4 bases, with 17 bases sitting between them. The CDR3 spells CASSLEGGVGFYNEQFF. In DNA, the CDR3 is TGTGCCAGCAGCTTGGAAGGTGGGGTAGGTTTTTACAATGAGCAGTTCTTC.

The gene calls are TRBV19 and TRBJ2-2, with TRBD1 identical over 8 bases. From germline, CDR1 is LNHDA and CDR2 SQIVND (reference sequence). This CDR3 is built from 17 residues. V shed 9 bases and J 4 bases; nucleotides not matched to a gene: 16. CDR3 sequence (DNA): TGTGCCAGCCGGCGGACAGGGAGGATGAAGGGCACCGGGGAGCTGTTTTTT. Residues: CASRRTGRMKGTGELFF.